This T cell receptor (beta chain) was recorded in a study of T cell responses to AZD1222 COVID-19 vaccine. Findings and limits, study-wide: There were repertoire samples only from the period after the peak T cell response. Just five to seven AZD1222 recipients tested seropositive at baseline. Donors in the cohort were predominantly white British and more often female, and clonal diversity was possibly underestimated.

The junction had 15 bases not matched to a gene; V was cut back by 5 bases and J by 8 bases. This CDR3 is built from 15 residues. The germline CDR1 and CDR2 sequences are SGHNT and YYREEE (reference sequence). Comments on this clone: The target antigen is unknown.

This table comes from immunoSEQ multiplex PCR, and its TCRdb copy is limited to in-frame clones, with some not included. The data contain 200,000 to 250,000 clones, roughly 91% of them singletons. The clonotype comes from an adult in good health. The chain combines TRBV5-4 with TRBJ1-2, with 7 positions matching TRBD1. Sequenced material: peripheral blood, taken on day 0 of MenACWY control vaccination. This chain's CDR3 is CASSREQGRSYGYTF. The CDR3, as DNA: TGTGCCAGCAGTAGGGAACAGGGGCGCTCTTACGGCTACACCTTC.